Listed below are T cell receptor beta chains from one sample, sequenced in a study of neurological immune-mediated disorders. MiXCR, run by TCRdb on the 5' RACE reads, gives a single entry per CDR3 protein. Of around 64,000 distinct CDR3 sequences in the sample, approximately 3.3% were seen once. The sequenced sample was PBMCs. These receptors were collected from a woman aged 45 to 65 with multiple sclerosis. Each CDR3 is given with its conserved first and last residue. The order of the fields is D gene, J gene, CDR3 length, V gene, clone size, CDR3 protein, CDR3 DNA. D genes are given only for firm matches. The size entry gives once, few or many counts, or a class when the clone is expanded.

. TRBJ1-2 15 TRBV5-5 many CASSWSPVPGSGYTF TGTGCCAGCAGCTGGAGCCCGGTCCCCGGGAGTGGCTACACCTTC
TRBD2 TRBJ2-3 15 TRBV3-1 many CASSQPGLATDTQYF TGTGCCAGCAGCCAACCTGGACTAGCCACAGATACGCAGTATTTT
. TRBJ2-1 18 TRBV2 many CASSGMAAGTVTYNEQFF TGTGCCAGCAGTGGAATGGCGGCGGGGACAGTTACCTACAATGAGCAGTTCTTC
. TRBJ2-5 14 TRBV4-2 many CASSQEEGRETQYF TGTGCCAGCAGCCAAGAGGAGGGAAGGGAGACCCAGTACTTC
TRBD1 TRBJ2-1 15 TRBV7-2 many CASSVWDRVDNEQFF TGTGCCAGCAGCGTCTGGGACAGGGTAGACAATGAGCAGTTCTTC
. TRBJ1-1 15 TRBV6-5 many CASTQGTALNTEAFF TGTGCCAGCACCCAAGGGACGGCTTTGAACACTGAAGCTTTCTTT
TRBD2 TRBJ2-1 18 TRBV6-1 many CASTQLGLAGGSYNEQFF TGTGCCAGCACCCAATTGGGACTAGCGGGGGGATCGTACAATGAGCAGTTCTTC
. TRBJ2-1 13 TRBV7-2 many CASSPLATREQFF TGTGCCAGCAGCCCGCTAGCGACCCGTGAGCAGTTCTTC
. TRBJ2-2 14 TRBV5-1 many CASSLVPSAGELFF TGCGCCAGCAGCTTGGTCCCAAGTGCGGGGGAGCTGTTTTTT
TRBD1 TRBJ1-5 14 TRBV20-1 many CSAWTGDSNQPQHF TGCAGTGCTTGGACAGGGGATAGCAATCAGCCCCAGCATTTT
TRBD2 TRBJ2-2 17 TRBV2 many CASSVGPSGSARGELFF TGTGCCAGCAGTGTGGGGCCTAGCGGGAGCGCCCGTGGGGAGCTGTTTTTT
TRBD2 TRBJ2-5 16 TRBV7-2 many CASSLASGRARETQYF TGTGCCAGCAGCTTAGCCAGCGGGAGGGCCCGAGAGACCCAGTACTTC
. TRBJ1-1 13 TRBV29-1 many CSVSTDPGTEAFF TGCAGCGTTTCGACAGACCCGGGCACTGAAGCTTTCTTT
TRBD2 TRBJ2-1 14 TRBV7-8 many CASSYSGDYNEQFF TGTGCCAGCAGTTATAGCGGGGACTACAATGAGCAGTTCTTC
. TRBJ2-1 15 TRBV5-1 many CASSLVQGSYNEQFF TGCGCCAGCAGCTTGGTACAGGGTAGCTACAATGAGCAGTTCTTC
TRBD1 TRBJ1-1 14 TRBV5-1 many CASSFGTTGTEAFF TGCGCCAGCAGCTTCGGAACGACAGGGACTGAAGCTTTCTTT
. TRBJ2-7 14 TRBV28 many CASRGTTRYGEQYF TGTGCCAGCAGGGGTACGACCCGATACGGGGAGCAGTACTTC